This T cell receptor (beta chain) was obtained from a study of T cell clonotyping in hematopoietic cell transplantation. General study points: After transplant, recipient diversity fell while pathologically expanded clonotypes grew through day 180. Few recipient clonotypes overlapped donors; over 95% were de novo at given depth.

Germline CDR1 reads SGHTA; CDR2 reads FQGNSA. Trimming cost V 5 bases and J 6 bases, with 13 bases left between them. CDR3 size: 14 residues. Documented time point: recipient sample about 28 days before transplant, after cytoreduction. Generated by immunoSEQ multiplex PCR, the TCRdb table keeps only in-frame clones and is missing some. The repertoire holds under 20,000 clones, with 60% to 85% as singletons. As regards this clone: Its matching antigen is unknown.

The chain joins TRBV7-2 to TRBJ2-2; D unresolved. The clonotype originates from a man between 60 and 75 years old with acute myeloid leukemia. Some clones in this sample may be carry-over from other donors' samples. This sample comprised peripheral blood mononuclear cells, obtained before stem cell transplant. CDR3 protein: CASSKLQVPGELFF. CDR3 nucleotide sequence: TGTGCCAGCAGCAAACTACAAGTGCCCGGGGAGCTGTTTTTT.